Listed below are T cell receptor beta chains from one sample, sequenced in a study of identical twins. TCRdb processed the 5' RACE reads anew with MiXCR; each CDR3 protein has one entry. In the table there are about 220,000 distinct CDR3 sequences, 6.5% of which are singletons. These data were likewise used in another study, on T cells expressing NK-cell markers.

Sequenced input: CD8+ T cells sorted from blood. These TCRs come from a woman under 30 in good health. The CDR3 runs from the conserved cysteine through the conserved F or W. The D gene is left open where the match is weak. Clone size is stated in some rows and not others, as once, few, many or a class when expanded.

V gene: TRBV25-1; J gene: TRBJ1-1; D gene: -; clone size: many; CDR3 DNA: TGTGCCAGCAGAGGTTGGAGGGACCACGCTTTCTTT; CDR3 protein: CASRGWRDHAFF
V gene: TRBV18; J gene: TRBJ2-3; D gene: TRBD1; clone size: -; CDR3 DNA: TGTGCCAGCTCACCAGTGGGGACAGGGTATCCAGATACGCAGTATTTT; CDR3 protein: CASSPVGTGYPDTQYF
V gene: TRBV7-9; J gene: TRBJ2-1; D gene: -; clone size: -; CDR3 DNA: TGTGCCAGCAGCCGAGTAGGGGACAATGAGCAGTTCTTC; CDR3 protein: CASSRVGDNEQFF
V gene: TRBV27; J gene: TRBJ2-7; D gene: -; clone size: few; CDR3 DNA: TGTGCCAGCAGTTTATCGGGGACTCACTACGAGCAGTACTTC; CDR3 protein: CASSLSGTHYEQYF
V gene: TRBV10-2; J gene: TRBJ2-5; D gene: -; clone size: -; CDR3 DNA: TGCGCCAGCATGAGTAGCCGGAGTGGGGAGACCCAGTACTTC; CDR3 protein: CASMSSRSGETQYF
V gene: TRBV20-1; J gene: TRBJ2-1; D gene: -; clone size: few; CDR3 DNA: TGCAGTGCCATGAGCCCCGGACAGCTCTACAATGAGCAGTTCTTC; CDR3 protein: CSAMSPGQLYNEQFF
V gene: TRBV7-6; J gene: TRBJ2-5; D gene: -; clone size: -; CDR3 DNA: TGTGCCAGCAGCTTACACCCTAGTCAAGAGACCCAGTACTTC; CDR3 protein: CASSLHPSQETQYF
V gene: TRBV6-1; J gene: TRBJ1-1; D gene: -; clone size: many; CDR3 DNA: TGTGCCAGCAATTTATGGGGGTCCACTGAAGCTTTCTTT; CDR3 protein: CASNLWGSTEAFF
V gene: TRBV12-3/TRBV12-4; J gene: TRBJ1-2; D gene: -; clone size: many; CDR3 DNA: TGTGCCAGCAGCCTTTCATTGGGCCATGGCTACACCTTC; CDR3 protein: CASSLSLGHGYTF
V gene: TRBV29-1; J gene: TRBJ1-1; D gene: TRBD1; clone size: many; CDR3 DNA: TGCAGCGTTGAGGGTTGGACCGGGACAGGGAATGCTGAAGCTTTCTTT; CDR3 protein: CSVEGWTGTGNAEAFF
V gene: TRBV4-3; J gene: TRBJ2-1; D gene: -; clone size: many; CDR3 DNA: TGCGCCAGCAGCCAAGAAGATGGAGGCTATGAGCAGTTCTTC; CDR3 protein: CASSQEDGGYEQFF
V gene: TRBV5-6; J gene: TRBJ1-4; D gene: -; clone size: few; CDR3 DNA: TGTGCCAGCAGCTATGGACAGACGAGAAAACTGTTTTTT; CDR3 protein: CASSYGQTRKLFF
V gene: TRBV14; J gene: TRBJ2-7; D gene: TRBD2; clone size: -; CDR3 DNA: TGTGCCAGCAGCCAAGCGGGACTAGAATCCGAGCAGTACTTC; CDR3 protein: CASSQAGLESEQYF
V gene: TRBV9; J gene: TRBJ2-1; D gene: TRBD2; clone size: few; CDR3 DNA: TGTGCCAGCAGCGTAGAGACTAGCGGGAGTTCATACAATGAGCAGTTCTTC; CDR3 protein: CASSVETSGSSYNEQFF
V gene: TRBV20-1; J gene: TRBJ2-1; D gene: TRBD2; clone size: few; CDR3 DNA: TGCAGTGCTCGCACTAGCGGGAGGGAGCATGAGCAGTTCTTC; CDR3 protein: CSARTSGREHEQFF
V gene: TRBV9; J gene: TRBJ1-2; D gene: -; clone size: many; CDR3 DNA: TGTGCCAGCAGCTCTGGGGCTGGCGGCTACACCTTC; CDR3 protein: CASSSGAGGYTF
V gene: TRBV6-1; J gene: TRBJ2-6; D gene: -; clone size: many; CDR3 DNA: TGTGCCAGCAATATAGGTCGGTCTGGGGCCAACGTCCTGACTTTC; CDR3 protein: CASNIGRSGANVLTF
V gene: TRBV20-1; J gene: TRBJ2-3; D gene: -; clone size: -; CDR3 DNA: TGCAGTGCCAGACCACTCCGACTAGGGGAAGGAGGAGATACGCAGTATTTT; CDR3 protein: CSARPLRLGEGGDTQYF
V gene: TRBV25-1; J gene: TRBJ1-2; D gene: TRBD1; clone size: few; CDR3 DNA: TGTGCCAGCAGCAGAAACCGGGACAGGGGGGATGGCTACACCTTC; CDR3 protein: CASSRNRDRGDGYTF
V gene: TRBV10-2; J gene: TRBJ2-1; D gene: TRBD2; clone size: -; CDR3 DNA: TGCGCCAGCAGTGAAGGGACTAGCTACAATGAGCAGTTCTTC; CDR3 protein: CASSEGTSYNEQFF
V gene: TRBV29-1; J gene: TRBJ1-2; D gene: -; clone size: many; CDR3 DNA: TGCAGCGTAGCCGGGACGGTAAACTATGGCTACACCTTC; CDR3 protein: CSVAGTVNYGYTF
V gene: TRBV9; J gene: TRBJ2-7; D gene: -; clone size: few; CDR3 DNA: TGTGCCAGCAGCTCCCGGGACGGCAGCTCCTACGAGCAGTACTTC; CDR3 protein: CASSSRDGSSYEQYF
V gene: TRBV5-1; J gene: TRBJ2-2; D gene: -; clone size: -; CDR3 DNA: TGCGCCAGCAGCTCCGATCTGTCCACCGGGGAGCTGTTTTTT; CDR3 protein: CASSSDLSTGELFF
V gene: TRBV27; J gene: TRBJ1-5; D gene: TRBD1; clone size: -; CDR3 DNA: TGTGCCAGCAGATCTACAGGGGACGATCAGCCCCAGCATTTT; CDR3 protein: CASRSTGDDQPQHF
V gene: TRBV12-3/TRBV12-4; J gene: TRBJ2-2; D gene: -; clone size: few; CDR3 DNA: TGTGCCAGCAGTTTGCGACTAGGTCAAGACACCGGGGAGCTGTTTTTT; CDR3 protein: CASSLRLGQDTGELFF
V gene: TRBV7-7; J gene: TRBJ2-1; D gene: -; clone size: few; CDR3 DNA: TGTGCCAGCGCCGCGACTTCCAGCGATGAGCAGTTCTTC; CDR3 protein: CASAATSSDEQFF
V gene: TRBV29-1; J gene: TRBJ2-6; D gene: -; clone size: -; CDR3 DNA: TGCAGCGTCACGGAGGGGAAATTCGGGGCCAACGTCCTGACTTTC; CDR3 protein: CSVTEGKFGANVLTF
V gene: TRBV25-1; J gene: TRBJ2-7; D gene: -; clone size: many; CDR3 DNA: TGTGCCAGCAGTGAAGCAGGGTTTTACGAGCAGTACTTC; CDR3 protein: CASSEAGFYEQYF
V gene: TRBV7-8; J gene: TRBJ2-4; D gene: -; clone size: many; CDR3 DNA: TGTGCCAGCAGCCCGTGGGCCACCTCCGGGGACATTCAGTACTTC; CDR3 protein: CASSPWATSGDIQYF
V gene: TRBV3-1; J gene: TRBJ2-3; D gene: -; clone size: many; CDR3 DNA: TGTGCCAGCAGCCAAGATTACAGAGATACGCAGTATTTT; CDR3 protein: CASSQDYRDTQYF
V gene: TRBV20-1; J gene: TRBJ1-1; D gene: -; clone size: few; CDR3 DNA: TGCAGTGCTCCCCCTGAAGCTTTCTTT; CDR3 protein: CSAPPEAFF
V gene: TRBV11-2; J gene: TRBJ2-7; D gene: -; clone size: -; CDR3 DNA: TGTGCCAGCAGCTTCTCAGGAGTCACCTACGAGCAGTACTTC; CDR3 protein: CASSFSGVTYEQYF
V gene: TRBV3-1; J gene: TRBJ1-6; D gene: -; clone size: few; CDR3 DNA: TGTGCCAGCAGCCCTATCAATTCACCCCTCCACTTT; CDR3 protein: CASSPINSPLHF
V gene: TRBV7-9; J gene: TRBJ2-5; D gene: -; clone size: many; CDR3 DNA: TGTGCCAGCAGCTTAGGAGGGGTGGAGACCCAGTACTTC; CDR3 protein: CASSLGGVETQYF
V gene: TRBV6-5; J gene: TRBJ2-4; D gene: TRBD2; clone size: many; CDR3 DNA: TGTGCCAGCAGTTCCGGGACTAGCAGATTCAAAAACATTCAGTACTTC; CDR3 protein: CASSSGTSRFKNIQYF
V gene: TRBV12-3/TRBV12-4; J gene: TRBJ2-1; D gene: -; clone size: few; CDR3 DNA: TGTGCCAGCACGCAGACGGGCACACACGAGCAGTTCTTC; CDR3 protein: CASTQTGTHEQFF
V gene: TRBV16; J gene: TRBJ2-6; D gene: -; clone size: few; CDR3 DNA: TGTGCCAGCAGCCAAGTCATGGACTCTGGGGCCAACGTCCTGACTTTC; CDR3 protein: CASSQVMDSGANVLTF
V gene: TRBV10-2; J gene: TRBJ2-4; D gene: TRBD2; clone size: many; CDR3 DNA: TGCGCCAGCAGTGAGTCGAATAGCGGGCAGCGGGTCACCATTCCCAAAAACATTCAGTACTTC; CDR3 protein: CASSESNSGQRVTIPKNIQYF
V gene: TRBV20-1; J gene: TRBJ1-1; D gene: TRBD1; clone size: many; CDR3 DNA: TGCAGTGCCGGGACAGGGGACACTGAAGCTTTCTTT; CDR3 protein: CSAGTGDTEAFF
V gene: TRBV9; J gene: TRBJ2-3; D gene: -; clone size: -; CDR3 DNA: TGTGCCAGCAGCGTAGTTAAGGGAGATACGCAGTATTTT; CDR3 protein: CASSVVKGDTQYF
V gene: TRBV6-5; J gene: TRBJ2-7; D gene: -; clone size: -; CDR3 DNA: TGTGCCAGCAGTTACTCGATCCAGGGGCCCTACGAGCAGTACTTC; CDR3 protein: CASSYSIQGPYEQYF
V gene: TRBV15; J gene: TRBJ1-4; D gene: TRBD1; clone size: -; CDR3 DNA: TGTGCCACCGGGACAGGGGGTGAAAAACTGTTTTTT; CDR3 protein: CATGTGGEKLFF
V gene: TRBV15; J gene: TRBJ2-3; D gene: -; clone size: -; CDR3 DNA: TGTGCCACCACCCCGCGGAGCACAGATACGCAGTATTTT; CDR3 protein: CATTPRSTDTQYF
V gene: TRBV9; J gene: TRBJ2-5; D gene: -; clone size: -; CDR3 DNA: TGTGCCAGCAGCGTAGGCGAAAGGCAAGAGACCCAGTACTTC; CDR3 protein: CASSVGERQETQYF
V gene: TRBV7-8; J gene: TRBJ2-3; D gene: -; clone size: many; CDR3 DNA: TGTGCCAGCAGCCAACTGACATATTCTTCGGCACGATCAGATACGCAGTATTTT; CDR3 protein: CASSQLTYSSARSDTQYF
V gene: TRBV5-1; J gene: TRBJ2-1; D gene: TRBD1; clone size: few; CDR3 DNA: TGCGCCAGCAGGCGACAGGGAACCTACAATGAGCAGTTCTTC; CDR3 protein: CASRRQGTYNEQFF
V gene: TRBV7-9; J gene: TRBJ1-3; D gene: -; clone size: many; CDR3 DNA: TGTGCCAGCAGCTTAATTCCGGACTCTGGAAACACCATATATTTT; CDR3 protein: CASSLIPDSGNTIYF
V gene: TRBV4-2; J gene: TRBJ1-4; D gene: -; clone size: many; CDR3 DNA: TGTGCCAGCAGGCCACAGGGAGTGCGTGAAAAACTGTTTTTT; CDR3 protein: CASRPQGVREKLFF
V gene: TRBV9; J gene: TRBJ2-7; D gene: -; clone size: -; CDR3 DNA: TGTGCCAGCAGCCCTCAAGGGGGAGAAGCCTACGAGCAGTACTTC; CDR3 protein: CASSPQGGEAYEQYF
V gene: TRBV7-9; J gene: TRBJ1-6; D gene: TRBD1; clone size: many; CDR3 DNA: TGTGCCAGCACCGGACAGGAGATTTCACCCCTCCACTTT; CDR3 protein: CASTGQEISPLHF
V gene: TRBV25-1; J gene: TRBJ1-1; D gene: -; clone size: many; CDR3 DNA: TGTGCCAGCAGCCCAAGTAGGTCTGAAGCTTTCTTT; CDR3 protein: CASSPSRSEAFF
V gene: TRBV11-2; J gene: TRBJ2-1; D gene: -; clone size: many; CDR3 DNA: TGTGCCAGCACCCTTGACGGGAATGAGCAGTTCTTC; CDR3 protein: CASTLDGNEQFF
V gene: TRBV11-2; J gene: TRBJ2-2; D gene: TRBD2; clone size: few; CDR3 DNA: TGTGCCAGCAGCTTAGATCGGGGGGACACCGGGGAGCTGTTTTTT; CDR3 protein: CASSLDRGDTGELFF
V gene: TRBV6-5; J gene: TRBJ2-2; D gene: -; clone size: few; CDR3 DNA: TGTGCCAGCAGTATACTAGCGAACACCGGGGAGCTGTTTTTT; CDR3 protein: CASSILANTGELFF
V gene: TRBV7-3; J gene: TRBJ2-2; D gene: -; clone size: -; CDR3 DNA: TGTGCCAGCAGCCTGGACGGAGCTTGGGCCGGGGAGCTGTTTTTT; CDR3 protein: CASSLDGAWAGELFF